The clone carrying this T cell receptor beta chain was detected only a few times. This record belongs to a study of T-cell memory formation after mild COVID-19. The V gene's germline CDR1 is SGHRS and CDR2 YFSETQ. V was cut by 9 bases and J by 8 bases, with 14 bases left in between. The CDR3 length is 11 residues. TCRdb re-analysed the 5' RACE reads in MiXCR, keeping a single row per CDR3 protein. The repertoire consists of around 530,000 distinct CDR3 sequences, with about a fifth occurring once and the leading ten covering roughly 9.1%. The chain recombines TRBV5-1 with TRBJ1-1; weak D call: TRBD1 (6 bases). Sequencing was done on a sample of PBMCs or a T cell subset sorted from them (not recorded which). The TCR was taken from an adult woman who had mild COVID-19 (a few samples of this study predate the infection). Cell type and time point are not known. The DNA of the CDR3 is TGCGCCACCCGACATGGGACAGAAGCTTTCTTT. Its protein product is CATRHGTEAFF.